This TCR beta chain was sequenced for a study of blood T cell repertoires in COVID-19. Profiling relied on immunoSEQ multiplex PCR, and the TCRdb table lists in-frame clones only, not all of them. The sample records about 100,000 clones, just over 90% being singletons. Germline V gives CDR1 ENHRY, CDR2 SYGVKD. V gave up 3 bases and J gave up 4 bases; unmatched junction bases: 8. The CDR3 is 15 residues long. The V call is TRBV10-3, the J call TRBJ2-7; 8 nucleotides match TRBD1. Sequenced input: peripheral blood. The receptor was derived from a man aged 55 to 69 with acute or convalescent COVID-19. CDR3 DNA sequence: TGTGCCATCAGTGAATCGGGTCAGGGGGCTTACGAGCAGTACTTC. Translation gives CAISESGQGAYEQYF.